The T cell receptor beta chain under discussion was sequenced for a study of CD8+ T cells in alopecia areata. Study as a whole: The authors scored treated patients' severity by affected scalp percentage.

The treatment is: oral pan-JAK inhibitor, 5-10 mg twice daily. Extracted RNA was reverse transcribed into cDNA, the sequencing template. Sequencing used immunoSEQ multiplex PCR; TCRdb keeps in-frame clones, though not all of them. The data hold roughly 280,000 clones, with around three fifths observed a single time. V was shortened by 4 bases and J by 6 bases, with 10 bases between the two germline ends. The CDR3 is 14 amino acids. The germline V gene encodes CDR1 ENHRY and CDR2 SYGVKD. The rearrangement links TRBV10-3 to TRBJ1-6; D gene unclear. The sample was CD4+ T cells sorted from blood, taken around week 54, from a patient treated with tofacitinib. The TCR comes from a human donor with alopecia areata. The CDR3 sequence: CAISGGALNSPLHF. The CDR3 nucleotides read TGTGCCATCAGTGGTGGAGCCCTTAATTCACCCCTCCACTTT.